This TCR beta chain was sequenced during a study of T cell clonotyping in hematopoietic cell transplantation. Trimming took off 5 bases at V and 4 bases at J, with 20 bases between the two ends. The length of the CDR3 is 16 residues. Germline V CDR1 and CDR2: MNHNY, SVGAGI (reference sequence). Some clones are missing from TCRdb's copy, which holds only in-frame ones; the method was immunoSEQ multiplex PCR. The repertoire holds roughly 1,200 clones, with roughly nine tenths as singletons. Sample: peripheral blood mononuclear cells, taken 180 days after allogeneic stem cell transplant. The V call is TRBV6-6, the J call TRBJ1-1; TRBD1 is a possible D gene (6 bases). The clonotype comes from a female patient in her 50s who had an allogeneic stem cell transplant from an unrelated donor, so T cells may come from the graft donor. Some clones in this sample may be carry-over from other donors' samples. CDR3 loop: CASSTGQAHRGTEAFF. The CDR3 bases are TGTGCCAGCAGTACAGGGCAGGCCCATAGGGGCACTGAAGCTTTCTTT.